The text below deals with one T cell receptor (beta chain). The sample originates from a study of response to subunit inactivated influenza vaccine. V was cut by 1 base and J by 2 bases, with 9 bases left in between. Per the germline V gene, CDR1 is SGHAT and CDR2 is FQDESV (reference sequence). The CDR3 is made up of 15 amino acids. TCRdb fed the RT-PCR reads into MiXCR, producing one record per CDR3 protein. The table has almost 250,000 distinct CDR3 sequences, more than 10% seen once. Specimen: non-naive T cells sorted from PBMCs, collected roughly 2 weeks before vaccination. This sequence was found in a man over 45 who received an inactivated influenza vaccine. The chain employs TRBV11-1 and TRBJ2-1; D not resolved. The CDR3 region has the DNA TGTGCCAGCAGCTTAGACTCTCTCACCTACAATGAGCAGTTCTTC. Translated, it gives CASSLDSLTYNEQFF.